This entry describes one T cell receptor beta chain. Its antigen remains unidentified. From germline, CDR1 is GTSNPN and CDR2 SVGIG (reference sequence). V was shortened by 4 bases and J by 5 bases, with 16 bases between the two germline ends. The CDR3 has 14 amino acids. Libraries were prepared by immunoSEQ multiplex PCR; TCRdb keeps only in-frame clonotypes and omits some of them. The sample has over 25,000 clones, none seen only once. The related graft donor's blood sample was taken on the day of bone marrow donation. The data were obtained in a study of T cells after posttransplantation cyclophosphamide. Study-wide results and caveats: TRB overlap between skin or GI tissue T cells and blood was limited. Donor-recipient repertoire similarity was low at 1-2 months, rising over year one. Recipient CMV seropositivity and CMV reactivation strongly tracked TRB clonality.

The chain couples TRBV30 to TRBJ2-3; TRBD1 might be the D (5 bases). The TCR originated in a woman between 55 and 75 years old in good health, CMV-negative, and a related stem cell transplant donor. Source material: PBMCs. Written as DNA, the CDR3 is TGTGCCTGGAAGGGGTCAACTAAAGGAGATACGCAGTATTTT. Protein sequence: CAWKGSTKGDTQYF.